This T cell receptor (beta chain) was captured in a study of T-cell reconstitution after alpha-beta-depleted transplantation in children (dated by TCRdb to about 2016). In the study overall: Using TCR repertoire profiling, the study quantitatively followed how T-cell immune reconstitution unfolded in children after TCRalphabeta/CD19-depleted allogeneic hematopoietic cell transplantation.

Reading the label with the study, this specimen's treatment or condition is: allogeneic hematopoietic cell transplantation with graft depleted of TCRalphabeta T cells and CD19 B cells. TCRalphabeta/CD19-depleted allogeneic hematopoietic cell grafts were given to the transplant recipients, all of whom were children. This clonotype was recorded at least ten times. Its antigen is still unknown. There are no base qualities to consult, and no much larger clone falls within one base. V has 0 bases trimmed and J has 5 bases trimmed; junction bases matching no gene number 3. The CDR3 runs 15 residues from the cysteine to the phenylalanine. The only DNA kept is the CDR3, 45 bases in frame from the first base. The germline V gene sets CDR1 to SGHRS and CDR2 to YFSETQ. Library prep was done by PCR. The run used an Illumina HiSeq 2500. TCR library preparation used molecular barcoding, with unique molecular identifiers applied to normalize quantification of the TCRbeta repertoire. The raw public reads went through TCRdb reprocessing: fastp at Q25, MiXCR clone calling, in-frame beta chains kept. For every CDR3 protein sequence, its rows merge into one entry that carries the most common genes and DNA. Present in this sample are about 230,000 distinct CDR3 sequences, approximately 11% of which were seen just once. The top ten clones comprise approximately 30% of the sample.

Study-level results and caveats: The high TCRbeta diversity at day 60 in some patients was ascribed to recipient T cells and intrathymic progenitors that had survived conditioning. The frequencies of hyperexpanded clones fell over the following months, and after one year, T-cell counts and TCRbeta diversity were mostly attributed to newly produced T cells. Apparently early alphabetaT-cell count recovery about two months after transplant reportedly relied on only several hundred rapidly expanded clones derived from non-depleted graft cells.

In this chain, TRBV5-1 is recombined with TRBJ2-1; a stretch of 9 junction bases matches TRBD2. This receptor was obtained from a child less than two years old with acute myeloid leukemia, due to receive a stem cell transplant. The sequences come from PBMCs, collected before TCRalphabeta/CD19-depleted stem cell transplant. CDR3 protein: CASSLGLAVDNEQFF. The DNA sequence is TGCGCCAGCAGCTTGGGACTAGCGGTAGACAATGAGCAGTTCTTC.